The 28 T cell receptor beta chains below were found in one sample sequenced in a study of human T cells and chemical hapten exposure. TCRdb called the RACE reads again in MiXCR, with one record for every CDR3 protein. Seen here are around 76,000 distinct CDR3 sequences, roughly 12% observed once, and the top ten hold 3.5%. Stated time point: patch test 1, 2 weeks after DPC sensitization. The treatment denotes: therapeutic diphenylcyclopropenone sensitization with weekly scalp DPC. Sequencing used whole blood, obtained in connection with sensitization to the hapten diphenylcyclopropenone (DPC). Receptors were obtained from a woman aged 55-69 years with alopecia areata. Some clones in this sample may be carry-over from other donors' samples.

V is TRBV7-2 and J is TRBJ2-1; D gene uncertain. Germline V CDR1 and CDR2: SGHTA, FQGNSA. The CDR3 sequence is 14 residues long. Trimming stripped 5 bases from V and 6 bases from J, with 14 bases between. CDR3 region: CASSPRPLSNEQFF. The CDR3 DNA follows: TGTGCCAGCAGCCCCCGGCCGTTATCCAATGAGCAGTTCTTC.

CDR3 loop: CASSQFLADTQYF. In DNA form, the CDR3 reads TGTGCCAGCAGCCAATTCCTTGCAGATACGCAGTATTTT. This rearrangement joins TRBV3-1 to TRBJ2-3; no firm D call. CDR1 and CDR2 from the germline V gene are LGHDT and YNNKEL (reference sequence). The V gene lost 2 bases and the J gene lost 4 bases, with 7 bases spanning the gap. The CDR3 covers 13 residues.

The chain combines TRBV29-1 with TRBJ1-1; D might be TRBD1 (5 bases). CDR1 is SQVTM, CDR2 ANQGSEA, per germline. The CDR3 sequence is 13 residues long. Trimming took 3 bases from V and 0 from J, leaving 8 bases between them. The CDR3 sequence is CSVEEGLNTEAFF. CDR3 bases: TGCAGCGTTGAGGAGGGGTTGAACACTGAAGCTTTCTTT.

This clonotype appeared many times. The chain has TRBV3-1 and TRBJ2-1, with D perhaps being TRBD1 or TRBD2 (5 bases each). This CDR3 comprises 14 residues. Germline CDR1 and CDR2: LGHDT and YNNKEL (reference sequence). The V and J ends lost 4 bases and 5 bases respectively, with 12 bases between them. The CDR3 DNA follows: TGTGCCAGCAGCCCACCTGGGGGAGACAATGAGCAGTTCTTC. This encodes CASSPPGGDNEQFF.

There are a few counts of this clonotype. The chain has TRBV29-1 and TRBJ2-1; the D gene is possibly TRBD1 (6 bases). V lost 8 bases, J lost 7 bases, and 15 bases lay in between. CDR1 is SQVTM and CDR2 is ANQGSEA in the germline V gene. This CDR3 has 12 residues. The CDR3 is CSPGGRGNEQFF. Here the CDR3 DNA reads TGCAGCCCCGGAGGCAGGGGAAATGAGCAGTTCTTC.

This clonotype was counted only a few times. The CDR3 region has the DNA TGCGCCAGCAGCGACCACACAGATACGCAGTATTTT. Its translation: CASSDHTDTQYF. The chain uses TRBV10-2 and TRBJ2-3; no definite D call. V was clipped by 6 bases and J by 2 bases, with 6 bases between them. The germline gives CDR1 WSHSY, CDR2 SAAADI. The CDR3 totals 12 residues.

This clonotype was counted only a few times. The CDR3 loop reads CASSVNRGRDEQYF. CDR3 in DNA: TGTGCCAGCAGTGTAAACAGGGGGCGCGACGAGCAGTACTTC. This chain connects TRBV2 to TRBJ2-7, with 9 bases lining up with TRBD1. Germline CDR1 is SNHLY and CDR2 is FYNNEI. The ends lost 4 bases at V and 5 bases at J; junction bases unmatched: 6. This CDR3 contains 14 residues.

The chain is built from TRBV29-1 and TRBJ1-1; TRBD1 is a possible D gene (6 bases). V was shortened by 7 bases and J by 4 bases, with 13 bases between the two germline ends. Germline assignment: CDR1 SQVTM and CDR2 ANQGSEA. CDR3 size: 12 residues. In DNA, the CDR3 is TGCAGCGCCCCCGGGGGCAGCACTGAAGCTTTCTTT. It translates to CSAPGGSTEAFF. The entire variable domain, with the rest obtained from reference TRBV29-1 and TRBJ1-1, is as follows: SAVISQKPSRDICQRGTSLTIQCQVDSQVTMMFWYRQQPGQSLTLIATANQGSEATYESGFVIDKFPISRPNLTFSTLTVSNMSPEDSSIYLCSAPGGSTEAFFGQGTRLTVV.

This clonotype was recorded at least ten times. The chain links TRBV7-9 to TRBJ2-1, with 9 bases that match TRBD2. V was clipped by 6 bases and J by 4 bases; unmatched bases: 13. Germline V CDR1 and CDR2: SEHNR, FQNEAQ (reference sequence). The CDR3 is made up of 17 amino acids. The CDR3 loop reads CASRPKSGGIKYNEQFF. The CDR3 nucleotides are TGTGCCAGCAGACCCAAAAGCGGGGGGATAAAATACAATGAGCAGTTCTTC.

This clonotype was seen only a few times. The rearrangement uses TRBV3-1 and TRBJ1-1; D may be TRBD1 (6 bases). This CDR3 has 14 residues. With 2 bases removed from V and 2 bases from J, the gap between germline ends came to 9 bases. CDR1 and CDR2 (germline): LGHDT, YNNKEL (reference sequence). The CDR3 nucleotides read TGTGCCAGCAGCCAATCGGACAGCAACACTGAAGCTTTCTTT. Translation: CASSQSDSNTEAFF.

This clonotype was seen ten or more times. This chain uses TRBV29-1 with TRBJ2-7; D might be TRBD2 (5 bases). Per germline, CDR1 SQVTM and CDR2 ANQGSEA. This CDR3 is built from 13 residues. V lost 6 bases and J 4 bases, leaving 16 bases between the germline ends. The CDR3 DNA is TGCAGCGTGTTGTTGGGGAGTGTTTACGAGCAGTACTTC. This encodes CSVLLGSVYEQYF.

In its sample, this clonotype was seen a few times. CDR3 in amino acids: CASSSTGGFFNQPQHF. The CDR3 DNA reads as TGTGCCAGCAGCTCGACAGGGGGCTTTTTCAATCAGCCCCAGCATTTT. The chain carries TRBV5-5 and TRBJ1-5, with 10 bases lining up with TRBD1. The length of the CDR3 is 16 residues. Germline trimming cut 3 bases from V and 3 bases from J; bases unmatched to any gene: 6. Germline V CDR1 and CDR2: SGHKS, YYEKEE (reference sequence).

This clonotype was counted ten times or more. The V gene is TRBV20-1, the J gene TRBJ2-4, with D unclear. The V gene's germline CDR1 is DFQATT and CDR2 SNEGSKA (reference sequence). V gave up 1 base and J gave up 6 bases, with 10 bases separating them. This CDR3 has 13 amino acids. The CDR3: CSARGSFGNIQYF. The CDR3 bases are TGCAGTGCTAGAGGGAGTTTCGGAAACATTCAGTACTTC.

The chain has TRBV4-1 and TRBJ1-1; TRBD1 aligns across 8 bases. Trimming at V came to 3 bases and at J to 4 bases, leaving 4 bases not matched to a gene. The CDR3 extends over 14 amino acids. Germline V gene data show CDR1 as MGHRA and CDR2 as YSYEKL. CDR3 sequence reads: CASSQPTGATEAFF. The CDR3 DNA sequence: TGCGCCAGCAGCCAGCCGACAGGGGCCACTGAAGCTTTCTTT.

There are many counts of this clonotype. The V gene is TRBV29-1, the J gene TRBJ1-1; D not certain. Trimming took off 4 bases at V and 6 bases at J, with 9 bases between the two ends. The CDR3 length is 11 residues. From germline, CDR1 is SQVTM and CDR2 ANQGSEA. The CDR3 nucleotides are TGCAGCGTTGCGGGGATCGCTGAAGCTTTCTTT. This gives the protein CSVAGIAEAFF.

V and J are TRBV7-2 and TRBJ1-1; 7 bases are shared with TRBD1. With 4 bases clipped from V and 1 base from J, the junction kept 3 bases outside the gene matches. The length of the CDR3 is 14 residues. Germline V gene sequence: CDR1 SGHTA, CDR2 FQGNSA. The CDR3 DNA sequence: TGTGCCAGCAGCTACACAGGGGCGAACACTGAAGCTTTCTTT. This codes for CASSYTGANTEAFF.

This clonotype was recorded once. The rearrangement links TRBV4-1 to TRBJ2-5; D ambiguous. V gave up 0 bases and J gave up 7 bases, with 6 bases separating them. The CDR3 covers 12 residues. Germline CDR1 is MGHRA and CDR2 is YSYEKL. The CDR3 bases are TGCGCCAGCAGCCAAGACCCCCCGACCCAGTACTTC. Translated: CASSQDPPTQYF.

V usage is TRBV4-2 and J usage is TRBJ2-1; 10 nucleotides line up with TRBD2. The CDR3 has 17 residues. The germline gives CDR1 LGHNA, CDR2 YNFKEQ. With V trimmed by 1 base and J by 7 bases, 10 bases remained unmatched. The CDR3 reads CASSQAAGAGGRNEQFF. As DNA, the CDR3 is TGTGCCAGCAGCCAAGCCGCGGGAGCGGGGGGGCGGAATGAGCAGTTCTTC.

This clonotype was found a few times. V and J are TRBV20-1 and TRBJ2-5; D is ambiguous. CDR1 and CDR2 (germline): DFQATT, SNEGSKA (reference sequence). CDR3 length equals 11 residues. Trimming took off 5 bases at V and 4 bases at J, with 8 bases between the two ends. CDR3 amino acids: CSAGVTETQYF. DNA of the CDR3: TGCAGTGCTGGAGTGACAGAGACCCAGTACTTC.

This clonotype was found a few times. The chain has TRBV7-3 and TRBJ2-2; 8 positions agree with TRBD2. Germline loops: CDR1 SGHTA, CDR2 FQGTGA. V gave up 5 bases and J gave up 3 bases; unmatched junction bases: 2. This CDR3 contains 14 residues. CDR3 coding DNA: TGTGCCAGCAGCCCGACTAGCGACACCGGGGAGCTGTTTTTT. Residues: CASSPTSDTGELFF.

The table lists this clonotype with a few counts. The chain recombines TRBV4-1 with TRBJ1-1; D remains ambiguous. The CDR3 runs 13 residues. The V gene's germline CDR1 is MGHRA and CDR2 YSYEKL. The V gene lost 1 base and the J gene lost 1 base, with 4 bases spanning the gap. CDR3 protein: CASSQARNTEAFF. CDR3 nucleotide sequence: TGCGCCAGCAGCCAAGCCCGGAACACTGAAGCTTTCTTT.

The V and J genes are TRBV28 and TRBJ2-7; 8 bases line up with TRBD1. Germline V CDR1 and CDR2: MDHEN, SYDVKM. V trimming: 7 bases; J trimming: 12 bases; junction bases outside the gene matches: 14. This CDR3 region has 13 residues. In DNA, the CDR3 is TGTGCCAGCACTAAAACAGGCCAGGGGGCACCGTACTTC. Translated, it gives CASTKTGQGAPYF.

CDR3 sequence: CSAGRTENTEAFF. Here the CDR3 DNA reads TGCAGCGCTGGACGGACAGAGAACACTGAAGCTTTCTTT. The chain combines TRBV29-1 with TRBJ1-1, with TRBD1 as a possible D gene (6 bases). V was shortened by 7 bases and J by 1 base, with 13 bases between the two germline ends. Germline values: CDR1 SQVTM, CDR2 ANQGSEA. The CDR3 contains 13 residues. Complete variable domain (other parts from reference TRBV29-1 and TRBJ1-1): SAVISQKPSRDICQRGTSLTIQCQVDSQVTMMFWYRQQPGQSLTLIATANQGSEATYESGFVIDKFPISRPNLTFSTLTVSNMSPEDSSIYLCSAGRTENTEAFFGQGTRLTVV.

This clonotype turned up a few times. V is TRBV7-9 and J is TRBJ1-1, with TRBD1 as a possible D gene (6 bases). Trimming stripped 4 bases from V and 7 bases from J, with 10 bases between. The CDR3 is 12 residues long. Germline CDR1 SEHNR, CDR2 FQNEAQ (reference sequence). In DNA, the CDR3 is TGTGCCAGCAGCTCAGGGGCATTTGAAGCTTTCTTT. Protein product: CASSSGAFEAFF.

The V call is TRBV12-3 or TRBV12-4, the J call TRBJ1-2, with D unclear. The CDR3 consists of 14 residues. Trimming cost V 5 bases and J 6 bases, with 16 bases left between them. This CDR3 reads CASSRRMYSDGYTF. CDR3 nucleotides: TGTGCCAGCAGTAGGAGGATGTACAGCGATGGCTACACCTTC.

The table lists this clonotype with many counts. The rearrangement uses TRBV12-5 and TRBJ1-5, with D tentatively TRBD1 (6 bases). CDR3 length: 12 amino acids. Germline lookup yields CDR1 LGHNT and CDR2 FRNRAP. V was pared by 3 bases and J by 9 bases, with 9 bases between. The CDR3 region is CASGFRGGPQHF. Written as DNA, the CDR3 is TGTGCTAGTGGTTTTAGGGGGGGGCCCCAGCATTTT. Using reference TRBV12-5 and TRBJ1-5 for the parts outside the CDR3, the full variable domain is DARVTQTPRHKVTEMGQEVTMRCQPILGHNTVFWYRQTMMQGLELLAYFRNRAPLDDSGMPKDRFSAEMPDATLATLKIQPSEPRDSAVYFCASGFRGGPQHFGDGTRLSIL.

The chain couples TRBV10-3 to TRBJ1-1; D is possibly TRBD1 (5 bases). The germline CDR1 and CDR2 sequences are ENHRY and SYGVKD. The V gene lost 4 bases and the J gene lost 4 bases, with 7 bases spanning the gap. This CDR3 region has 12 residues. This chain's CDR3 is CAISAGATEAFF. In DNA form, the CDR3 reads TGTGCCATCAGTGCCGGGGCCACTGAAGCTTTCTTT.

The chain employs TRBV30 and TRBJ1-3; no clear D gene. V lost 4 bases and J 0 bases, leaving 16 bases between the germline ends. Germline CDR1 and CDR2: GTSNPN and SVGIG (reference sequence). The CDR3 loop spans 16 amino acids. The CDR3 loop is CAWMRRQSFSGNTIYF. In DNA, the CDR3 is TGTGCCTGGATGAGGCGGCAGTCCTTCTCTGGAAACACCATATATTTT. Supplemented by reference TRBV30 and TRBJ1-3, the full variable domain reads SQTIHQWPATLVQPVGSPLSLECTVEGTSNPNLYWYRQAAGRGLQLLFYSVGIGQISSEVPQNLSASRPQDRQFILSSKKLLLSDSGFYLCAWMRRQSFSGNTIYFGEGSWLTVV.